Presented here are 9 T cell receptor beta chains from one specimen sequenced in a study of blood T cell repertoires in COVID-19. Repertoires were generated with immunoSEQ multiplex PCR, while TCRdb's copy carries only in-frame clones and drops some. The repertoire includes 150,000 to 200,000 clones, roughly nine tenths of them detected once, and less than 2% sits in the top ten. The sequencing sample was made of peripheral blood. Receptors were obtained from a man between 18 and 29 years old who had recovered from COVID-19.

The J gene is TRBJ1-1, the V gene TRBV9; D might be TRBD1 (5 bases). The V gene's germline CDR1 is SGDLS and CDR2 YYNGEE. The CDR3 consists of 16 residues. Trimming pared 0 bases from V and 0 bases from J, leaving 12 bases between. The CDR3 region is CASSVGQRTLNTEAFF. CDR3 in DNA: TGTGCCAGCAGCGTAGGACAGCGAACCCTGAACACTGAAGCTTTCTTT.

The chain recombines TRBV29-1 with TRBJ2-1; TRBD2 aligns across 12 bases. The CDR3 extends over 16 amino acids. Germline loops: CDR1 SQVTM, CDR2 ANQGSEA. J lost 6 bases, V lost 4 bases, and 10 bases had no gene match. The CDR3, as DNA: TGCAGCGTTGTGAATATCCCTAGCGGGAGGGCCAATGAGCAGTTCTTC. Translation gives CSVVNIPSGRANEQFF.

The rearrangement links TRBV5-4 to TRBJ1-2, with a tentative D call TRBD1 (5 bases). This CDR3 region has 14 residues. Trimming removed 3 bases from V and 7 bases from J, with 16 bases in between. The V gene's germline CDR1 is SGHNT and CDR2 YYREEE (reference sequence). As DNA, the CDR3 is TGTGCCAGCAGCTACGGGACCGGGGGAGGTGGCTACACCTTC. This sequence encodes CASSYGTGGGGYTF. Full variable domain (outside the CDR3, taken from reference TRBV5-4 and TRBJ1-2): ETGVTQSPTHLIKTRGQQVTLRCSSQSGHNTVSWYQQALGQGPQFIFQYYREEENGRGNFPPRFSGLQFPNYSSELNVNALELDDSALYLCASSYGTGGGGYTFGSGTRLTVV.

The chain links TRBV19 to TRBJ2-1; D is ambiguous. Germline V gives CDR1 LNHDA, CDR2 SQIVND (reference sequence). This CDR3 spans 13 amino acids. Trimming left V 6 bases short and J 12 bases short, with 18 bases between. CDR3 protein: CASSADRFSGQFF. Here the CDR3 DNA reads TGTGCCAGTAGCGCAGACCGGTTTTCGGGGCAGTTCTTC.

The chain combines TRBV18 with TRBJ1-2; 7 nucleotides line up with TRBD1. This CDR3 contains 14 residues. The germline CDR1 and CDR2 sequences are KGHSH and LQKENI. V trimming: 4 bases; J trimming: 2 bases; junction bases outside the gene matches: 4. The CDR3, as DNA: TGTGCCAGCTCACACGGACAGGAGAACTATGGCTACACCTTC. Protein product: CASSHGQENYGYTF.

The chain employs TRBV6-6 and TRBJ1-5, with 8 bases identical to TRBD1. After removal of 0 bases from V and 5 bases from J, the junction contained 6 bases not matched to a gene. CDR1 is MNHNY, CDR2 SVGAGI, per germline (reference sequence). The CDR3 consists of 16 residues. The CDR3 protein is CASSYSDRGGDQPQHF. In DNA, the CDR3 is TGTGCCAGCAGTTACTCTGACAGGGGAGGCGATCAGCCCCAGCATTTT.

The CDR3: CASSPGGYEQYF. CDR3 in DNA: TGTGCCAGTAGTCCAGGGGGTTACGAGCAGTACTTC. The chain combines TRBV19 with TRBJ2-7, with 7 bases matching TRBD1. Germline CDR1 reads LNHDA; CDR2 reads SQIVND (reference sequence). V lost 5 bases and J lost 4; bases outside the gene matches: 2. This CDR3 is 12 amino acids long.

V gene TRBV19 combines with J gene TRBJ2-1; tentative D call: TRBD2 (7 bases). There are 16 residues in the CDR3. Trimming cost V 6 bases and J 0 bases, with 15 bases left between them. Germline V gene sequence: CDR1 LNHDA, CDR2 SQIVND (reference sequence). CDR3 residues: CASRRRGGSSYNEQFF. In DNA form, the CDR3 reads TGTGCCAGTAGAAGAAGGGGGGGTAGCTCCTACAATGAGCAGTTCTTC.

This chain connects TRBV6-5 to TRBJ2-1; D is possibly TRBD2 (6 bases). This CDR3 contains 16 residues. Germline V gives CDR1 MNHEY, CDR2 SVGAGI. V shed 1 base and J shed 5 bases, with 15 bases lying between them. The CDR3 DNA sequence: TGTGCCAGCAGTTACTTGCCGGGACTGGAAGACAATGAGCAGTTCTTC. Translated: CASSYLPGLEDNEQFF.